These 29 T cell receptor beta chains were all obtained from the same sample, sequenced in a study of cytomegalovirus exposure and HLA in healthy donors. PCR involved 60 Vbeta and 13 Jbeta primers. Produced via immunoSEQ multiplex PCR; TCRdb's table is partial and in-frame only. The table records approximately 190,000 clones, about 80% of them present only once. Sequencing was carried out using PBMCs. Receptor source: a woman in her late teens or twenties in good health and CMV-seropositive.

The rearrangement uses TRBV28 and TRBJ2-2, with D possibly being TRBD2 (6 bases). The CDR3 consists of 17 residues. CDR1 is MDHEN and CDR2 is SYDVKM in the germline V gene. The V end lost 1 base, the J end lost 1 base, and 13 bases lay between the germline ends. CDR3 DNA sequence: TGTGCCAGCAGTTTATCTCCATGGCGGGGGAACACCGGGGAGCTGTTTTTT. Translated, it gives CASSLSPWRGNTGELFF.

This chain uses TRBV6-1 with TRBJ1-2; D is perhaps TRBD1 (6 bases). The CDR3 runs to 13 residues. Per germline, CDR1 MNHNS and CDR2 SASEGT. The V gene lost 6 bases and the J gene lost 8 bases, with 16 bases spanning the gap. CDR3 residues: CASRTTGSGGYTF. In nucleotides, the CDR3 is TGTGCCAGCAGGACCACAGGGAGCGGCGGCTACACCTTC.

The chain employs TRBV27 and TRBJ2-3; tentatively, D is TRBD1 (6 bases). Germline V gene data show CDR1 as MNHEY and CDR2 as SMNVEV (reference sequence). Trimming left V 7 bases short and J 3 bases short, with 11 bases between. The CDR3 is 13 amino acids. The CDR3 DNA is TGTGCCAGCAAAGCTCAGGGGACAGATACGCAGTATTTT. The encoded protein is CASKAQGTDTQYF.

This chain joins TRBV6-7 and TRBJ2-2; possibly TRBD2 for D (5 bases). Being an ORF, TRBV6-7 has a function that is uncertain. V dropped 0 bases and J dropped 1 base, with 12 bases sitting between them. This CDR3 comprises 17 residues. The CDR3 DNA reads TGTGCCAGCAGTTACTCGAAACCCGCGGGGAACACCGGGGAGCTGTTTTTT. It is translated as CASSYSKPAGNTGELFF.

This chain uses TRBV29-1 with TRBJ2-3, with 8 nucleotides matching TRBD2. From germline, CDR1 is SQVTM and CDR2 ANQGSEA. The CDR3 runs 14 residues. Trimming took 3 bases from V and 0 from J; bases not matched to a gene: 2. CDR3: CSVDSSGSTDTQYF. The CDR3 DNA sequence: TGCAGCGTTGATTCTAGCGGGAGCACAGATACGCAGTATTTT.

The chain carries TRBV6-1 and TRBJ1-1; D possibly corresponds to TRBD1 (6 bases). The CDR3 is 12 amino acids. The germline CDR1 and CDR2 sequences are MNHNS and SASEGT. The V end was cut by 6 bases, the J end by 5 bases, with 10 bases between. CDR3 in DNA: TGTGCCAGCAGCTTACAGGGAACTGAAGCTTTCTTT. It specifies CASSLQGTEAFF.

This clone turned up a few times. V is TRBV9 and J is TRBJ1-4; TRBD1 agrees at 10 bases. The trim removed 3 bases at V and 6 bases at J, leaving 2 bases unmatched. Germline V gives CDR1 SGDLS, CDR2 YYNGEE. CDR3 length: 14 residues. The CDR3 DNA follows: TGTGCCAGCAGCGACGGGACAGGGGATGAAAAACTGTTTTTT. It yields the protein CASSDGTGDEKLFF.

This chain links TRBV21-1 with TRBJ1-5; no check of the table's D call, TRBD1, against the DNA was made. TRBV21-1 is shown as a pseudogene. The CDR3 is 17 residues long. The CDR3 sequence is CASSKGTRQGLNQPQHF. The CDR3 DNA follows: TGTGCCAGCAGCAAAGGAACGAGACAGGGCCTTAATCAGCCCCAGCATTTT.

The DNA for the CDR3 is TGTGCCAGCAGTCCCCTCGAGGAGTTAAATGAGCAGTTCTTC. This encodes CASSPLEELNEQFF. J is TRBJ2-1 and V is TRBV27; D not certain. This CDR3 is built from 14 residues. Germline V gives CDR1 MNHEY, CDR2 SMNVEV (reference sequence). V lost 5 bases to trimming and J lost 7 bases, with 15 bases between them.

The chain recombines TRBV2 with TRBJ2-5; 7 nucleotides match TRBD2. The CDR3 has 13 residues. Trimming at V came to 6 bases and at J to 5 bases, leaving 6 bases not matched to a gene. Per germline, CDR1 SNHLY and CDR2 FYNNEI. For the CDR3, the DNA is TGTGCCAGCAGGGGAGGGTCACCGGAGACCCAGTACTTC. This codes for CASRGGSPETQYF. Full variable domain (rest looked up from reference TRBV2 and TRBJ2-5): EPEVTQTPSHQVTQMGQEVILRCVPISNHLYFYWYRQILGQKVEFLVSFYNNEISEKSEIFDDQFSVERPDGSNFTLKIRSTKLEDSAMYFCASRGGSPETQYFGPGTRLLVL.

The chain carries TRBV19 and TRBJ1-5; TRBD1 is a possible D gene (6 bases). Per germline, CDR1 LNHDA and CDR2 SQIVND (reference sequence). V shed 7 bases and J shed 1 base, with 11 bases lying between them. The CDR3 is 14 amino acids. The CDR3 loop is CASKHRESNQPQHF. In nucleotides, the CDR3 is TGTGCCAGTAAACACAGGGAGAGCAATCAGCCCCAGCATTTT.

This clone was seen a single time. In DNA, the CDR3 is TGTGCCAGCTCACCACCTAGAGATAACTATGGCTACACCTTC. Its protein is CASSPPRDNYGYTF. The V gene is TRBV18, the J gene TRBJ1-2; D unresolved. Germline V CDR1 and CDR2: KGHSH, LQKENI. The germline V and J ends were trimmed by 0 bases and 1 base, with 6 bases remaining between them. The CDR3 runs to 14 residues. Full variable domain (remainder filled in from reference TRBV18 and TRBJ1-2): NAGVMQNPRHLVRRRGQEARLRCSPMKGHSHVYWYRQLPEEGLKFMVYLQKENIIDESGMPKERFSAEFPKEGPSILRIQQVVRGDSAAYFCASSPPRDNYGYTFGSGTRLTVV.

The chain joins TRBV7-3 to TRBJ2-1, with TRBD2 identical over 11 bases. The CDR3 is 15 amino acids. With 4 bases clipped from V and 4 bases from J, the junction kept 3 bases outside the gene matches. The germline CDR1 and CDR2 sequences are SGHTA and FQGTGA. CDR3 sequence (DNA): TGTGCCAGCAGCTCGACTAGCGGGGTTTACAATGAGCAGTTCTTC. It specifies CASSSTSGVYNEQFF.

The chain recombines TRBV13 with TRBJ1-2, with D perhaps matching TRBD1 (5 bases). V lost 5 bases to trimming and J lost 1 base, with 14 bases between them. The CDR3 spans 15 residues. Germline V CDR1 and CDR2: PRHDT, FYEKMQ (reference sequence). The CDR3 DNA sequence: TGTGCCAGCAGCCTAGAAGCAGGGAATAACTATGGCTACACCTTC. This sequence encodes CASSLEAGNNYGYTF. Complete variable domain (other parts from reference TRBV13 and TRBJ1-2): AAGVIQSPRHLIKEKRETATLKCYPIPRHDTVYWYQQGPGQDPQFLISFYEKMQSDKGSIPDRFSAQQFSDYHSELNMSSLELGDSALYFCASSLEAGNNYGYTFGSGTRLTVV.

A note on this clone: The junction departs from the called germline gene at one end, perhaps through a read error. Other DNA sequences in the sample encode the same CDR3. The rearrangement joins TRBV2 to TRBJ1-6, with 8 bases identical to TRBD1. The CDR3 contains 13 residues. The germline V gene has CDR1 SNHLY and CDR2 FYNNEI. In DNA form, the CDR3 reads TGTGCCAGCAGCGAAAGACAGGGGCCCCCCCTCCACTTC. Translating gives CASSERQGPPLHF.

The V gene is TRBV27, the J gene TRBJ1-4; D call uncertain. Germline CDR1 reads MNHEY; CDR2 reads SMNVEV (reference sequence). Trimming cost V 4 bases and J 4 bases, with 10 bases left between them. This CDR3 has 14 residues. The CDR3: CASSSRTHNEKLFF. Written as DNA, the CDR3 is TGTGCCAGCAGTTCCCGGACTCATAATGAAAAACTGTTTTTT.

The V call is TRBV2, the J call TRBJ2-7, with 7 bases that match TRBD1. This CDR3 is 13 amino acids long. The V segment lost 4 bases and the J segment 3 bases; nucleotides outside the gene matches: 3. Germline CDR1 reads SNHLY; CDR2 reads FYNNEI. CDR3 protein: CASSGDRDYEQYF. CDR3 DNA: TGTGCCAGCAGTGGTGACAGGGACTACGAGCAGTACTTC.

V is TRBV28 and J is TRBJ2-3, with TRBD2 matching over 7 bases. The CDR3 length is 15 residues. CDR1 and CDR2 from the germline V gene are MDHEN and SYDVKM. V lost 8 bases to trimming and J lost 1 base; unmatched junction nucleotides: 9. This CDR3 reads CASARGAGRTDTQYF. The DNA of the CDR3 is TGTGCCAGCGCCCGGGGAGCGGGGCGCACAGATACGCAGTATTTT.

This clone has a handful of counts. CDR3 DNA: TGTGCCAGCAGTGACTCGCGGGGGGCGACAGATACGCAGTATTTT. Its translation: CASSDSRGATDTQYF. The chain links TRBV6-4 to TRBJ2-3, with 8 bases identical to TRBD2. The V gene's germline CDR1 is MRHNA and CDR2 SNTAGT. The CDR3 is 15 amino acids. V trimming: 0 bases; J trimming: 3 bases; junction bases outside the gene matches: 2.

CDR3 amino acids: CASSFLGTGSGEKLFF. In DNA, the CDR3 is TGCGCCAGCAGCTTTTTGGGAACAGGGTCGGGTGAAAAACTGTTTTTT. The chain employs TRBV5-1 and TRBJ1-4; maybe TRBD1 (6 bases). CDR3 length: 16 residues. Germline CDR1 reads SGHRS; CDR2 reads YFSETQ. Trimming took off 2 bases at V and 7 bases at J, with 18 bases between the two ends.

The sample holds a few counts of this clone. CDR3 in DNA: TGTGCCAGCAGCTTCACTAAGAGGACTGAAGCTTTCTTT. The encoded protein is CASSFTKRTEAFF. The rearrangement links TRBV7-3 to TRBJ1-1; D remains unclear. This CDR3 has 13 amino acids. Germline CDR1 SGHTA, CDR2 FQGTGA. Between the trimmed V and J ends, which lost 3 bases and 5 bases, there was a span of 10 bases.

In regard to this clone: Additional DNA sequences in this sample encode the identical CDR3. The chain combines TRBV30 with TRBJ2-7; 9 bases are shared with TRBD1. The CDR3 covers 13 residues. Trimming at V came to 0 bases and at J to 4 bases, leaving 1 base not matched to a gene. The germline V gene has CDR1 GTSNPN and CDR2 SVGIG (reference sequence). CDR3 protein: CAWSVGQGYEQYF. As DNA, the CDR3 is TGTGCCTGGAGTGTGGGACAGGGTTACGAGCAGTACTTC.

The J gene is TRBJ2-7, the V gene TRBV28; the D gene is possibly TRBD2 (5 bases). The germline V and J ends were trimmed by 5 bases and 0 bases, with 11 bases remaining between them. Germline lookup yields CDR1 MDHEN and CDR2 SYDVKM. This CDR3 is built from 14 residues. The CDR3 DNA sequence: TGTGCCAGCAGTGAGGGCCCGCTCTCCTACGAGCAGTACTTC. Amino acids: CASSEGPLSYEQYF.

The rearrangement uses TRBV9 and TRBJ1-1, with TRBD1 matching 8 bases. Trimming at V came to 0 bases and at J to 7 bases, leaving 8 bases not matched to a gene. This CDR3 spans 15 amino acids. Germline lookup yields CDR1 SGDLS and CDR2 YYNGEE. The CDR3: CASSVAGVGTGEAFF. Written as DNA, the CDR3 is TGTGCCAGCAGCGTAGCTGGGGTGGGGACAGGTGAAGCTTTCTTT. Drawing the rest from reference TRBV9 and TRBJ1-1, the complete variable domain is DSGVTQTPKHLITATGQRVTLRCSPRSGDLSVYWYQQSLDQGLQFLIQYYNGEERAKGNILERFSAQQFPDLHSELNLSSLELGDSALYFCASSVAGVGTGEAFFGQGTRLTVV.

CDR3 in amino acids: CASSHAPSGGEYEQYF. As DNA, the CDR3 is TGTGCCAGCAGCCATGCTCCTAGCGGGGGGGAGTACGAGCAGTACTTC. The chain has TRBV4-2 and TRBJ2-7; 12 nucleotides agree with TRBD2. This CDR3 is 16 amino acids long. The V segment lost 3 bases and the J segment 4 bases; nucleotides outside the gene matches: 7. Germline values: CDR1 LGHNA, CDR2 YNFKEQ.

Of note for this clone: Other DNA sequences from this sample encode an identical CDR3 as well. This sequence joins TRBV5-6 and TRBJ2-3; D is uncertain. Trimming cost V 0 bases and J 0 bases, with 8 bases left between them. The CDR3 has 15 residues. Germline V gene data show CDR1 as SGHDT and CDR2 as YYEEEE. The CDR3 nucleotides read TGTGCCAGCAGCTTGGGGTTGGCTAGCACAGATACGCAGTATTTT. Protein sequence: CASSLGLASTDTQYF.

The chain links TRBV7-8 to TRBJ2-7, with 8 bases lining up with TRBD1. The ends lost 5 bases at V and 0 bases at J; junction bases unmatched: 9. Germline V lookup: CDR1 SGHVS, CDR2 FQNEAQ. This CDR3 region has 16 residues. The CDR3 sequence is CASSPRRTGHSYEQYV. The CDR3 DNA follows: TGTGCCAGCAGCCCCAGACGGACAGGGCACTCCTACGAGCAGTACGTC.

This chain links TRBV7-6 with TRBJ1-1, with TRBD1 as a possible D gene (6 bases). CDR1 and CDR2 from the germline V gene are SGHVS and FNYEAQ. The CDR3 covers 14 residues. V dropped 6 bases and J dropped 7 bases, with 18 bases sitting between them. The DNA for the CDR3 is TGTGCCAGCAGTCTACAGGGTGGGGTAGGTGAAGCTTTCTTT. Residues: CASSLQGGVGEAFF. Together with reference TRBV7-6 and TRBJ1-1, the CDR3 gives the full variable domain: GAGVSQSPRYKVTKRGQDVALRCDPISGHVSLYWYRQALGQGPEFLTYFNYEAQQDKSGLPNDRFSAERPEGSISTLTIQRTEQRDSAMYRCASSLQGGVGEAFFGQGTRLTVV.

The V gene is TRBV28, the J gene TRBJ1-2; D might be TRBD1 (5 bases). V was trimmed by 8 bases and J by 8 bases, leaving 18 bases between them. The CDR3 covers 13 residues. The germline gives CDR1 MDHEN, CDR2 SYDVKM. CDR3 nucleotides: TGTGCCAGCCAAATTTCAACAGGAGTCGGCTACACCTTC. Amino acid sequence: CASQISTGVGYTF.